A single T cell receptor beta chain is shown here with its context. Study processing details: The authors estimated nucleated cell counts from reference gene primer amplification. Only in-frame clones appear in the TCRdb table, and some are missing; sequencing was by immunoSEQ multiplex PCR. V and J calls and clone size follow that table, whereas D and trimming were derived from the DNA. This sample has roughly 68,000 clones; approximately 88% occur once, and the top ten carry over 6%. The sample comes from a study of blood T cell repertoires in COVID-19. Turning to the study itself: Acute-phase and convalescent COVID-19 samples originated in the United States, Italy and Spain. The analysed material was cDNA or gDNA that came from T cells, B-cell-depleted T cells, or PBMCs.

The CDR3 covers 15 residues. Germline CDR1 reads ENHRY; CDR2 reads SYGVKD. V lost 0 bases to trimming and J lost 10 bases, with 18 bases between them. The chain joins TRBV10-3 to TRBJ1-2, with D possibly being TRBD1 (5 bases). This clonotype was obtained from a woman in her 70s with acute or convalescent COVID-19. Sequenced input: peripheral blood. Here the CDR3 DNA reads TGTGCCATCAGTGAGTCGAACCCAGGGTTCGGAGACTACACCTTC. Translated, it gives CAISESNPGFGDYTF.